This entry lists 6 T cell receptor beta chains sequenced from one sample in a study of blood T cells in healthy people across ages. The authors ran a second PCR of roughly 6 to 12 cycles using a sample-barcoded 5' primer and a J-beta primer mix. Via MiXCR, TCRdb re-called the 5' RACE reads, giving one row per CDR3 protein. Of around 800,000 distinct CDR3 sequences listed, roughly 24% were seen once; the top ten hold 3%. The same data also went into a second study, on T cells of mothers and their children.

Input material: blood. The receptors derive from a boy aged 5-17 years in good health.

This chain joins TRBV12-3 or TRBV12-4 and TRBJ1-1; a possible D gene is TRBD1 (5 bases). The CDR3 has 17 amino acids. Between the trimmed V and J ends, which lost 3 bases and 0 bases, there was a span of 17 bases. The CDR3 region is CASSFWGTREMNTEAFF. The CDR3 DNA follows: TGTGCCAGCAGTTTCTGGGGGACCCGGGAGATGAACACTGAAGCTTTCTTT.

This clonotype has more than one count but fewer than ten. V usage is TRBV27 and J usage is TRBJ2-7, with TRBD2 matching 7 bases. Germline V gives CDR1 MNHEY, CDR2 SMNVEV (reference sequence). V lost 4 bases, J lost 9 bases, and 15 bases stayed unmatched. The CDR3 has 15 residues. The CDR3 loop reads CASSSPLRGEGRQYF. In nucleotides, the CDR3 is TGTGCCAGCAGTTCCCCACTCAGAGGGGAGGGGCGGCAGTACTTC.

The V gene is TRBV5-1, the J gene TRBJ2-1; D is unresolved. V was cut by 0 bases and J by 5 bases, with 12 bases left in between. Germline-derived CDR1 and CDR2 are SGHRS and YFSETQ. The CDR3 sequence is 15 residues long. The CDR3 is CASSLAGGPDNEQFF. Here the CDR3 DNA reads TGCGCCAGCAGCTTGGCCGGTGGCCCAGACAATGAGCAGTTCTTC.

This clonotype showed up just a few times. The rearrangement links TRBV20-1 to TRBJ2-7, with 7 positions matching TRBD2. The V gene end was trimmed by 3 bases and the J gene end by 2 bases; junction bases not matched to a gene: 10. Germline CDR1 DFQATT, CDR2 SNEGSKA (reference sequence). This CDR3 contains 15 residues. CDR3 nucleotide sequence: TGCAGTGCTAGGCGCGCCAGCGGGACCGCCTACGAGCAGTACTTC. This gives the protein CSARRASGTAYEQYF.

The sample holds a few counts of this clonotype. The chain uses TRBV5-5 and TRBJ2-2; 7 bases match TRBD2. The length of the CDR3 is 15 residues. Looked up from germline, CDR1 is SGHKS and CDR2 is YYEKEE (reference sequence). With V trimmed by 4 bases and J by 3 bases, 6 bases remained unmatched. This chain's CDR3 is CASSRTGGDTGELFF. The DNA for the CDR3 is TGTGCCAGCAGCCGGACTGGGGGGGACACCGGGGAGCTGTTTTTT.

This clonotype was seen a handful of times. The rearrangement joins TRBV5-5 to TRBJ2-3; D ambiguous. The germline V and J ends were trimmed by 2 bases and 2 bases, with 9 bases remaining between them. The CDR3 length is 14 residues. Germline V gene lookup returns CDR1 SGHKS and CDR2 YYEKEE (reference sequence). The CDR3 DNA is TGTGCCAGCAGCTTACGGACCGTCACAGATACGCAGTATTTT. It translates to CASSLRTVTDTQYF.